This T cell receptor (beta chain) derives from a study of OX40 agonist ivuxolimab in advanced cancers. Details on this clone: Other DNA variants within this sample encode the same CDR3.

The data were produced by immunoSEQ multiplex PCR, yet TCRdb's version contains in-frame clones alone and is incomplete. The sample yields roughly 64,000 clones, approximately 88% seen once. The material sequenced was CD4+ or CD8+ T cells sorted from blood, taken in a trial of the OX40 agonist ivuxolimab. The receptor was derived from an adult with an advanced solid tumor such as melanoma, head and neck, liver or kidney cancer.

This CDR3 reads CASSELRTGGYTF. In nucleotides, the CDR3 is TGTGCCAGCAGTGAACTTAGGACAGGTGGCTACACCTTC. This sequence joins TRBV2 and TRBJ1-2, with TRBD1 identical over 7 bases. Trimming cost V 2 bases and J 7 bases; bases outside gene matches: 4. This CDR3 contains 13 residues. In germline, CDR1 is SNHLY, CDR2 FYNNEI.